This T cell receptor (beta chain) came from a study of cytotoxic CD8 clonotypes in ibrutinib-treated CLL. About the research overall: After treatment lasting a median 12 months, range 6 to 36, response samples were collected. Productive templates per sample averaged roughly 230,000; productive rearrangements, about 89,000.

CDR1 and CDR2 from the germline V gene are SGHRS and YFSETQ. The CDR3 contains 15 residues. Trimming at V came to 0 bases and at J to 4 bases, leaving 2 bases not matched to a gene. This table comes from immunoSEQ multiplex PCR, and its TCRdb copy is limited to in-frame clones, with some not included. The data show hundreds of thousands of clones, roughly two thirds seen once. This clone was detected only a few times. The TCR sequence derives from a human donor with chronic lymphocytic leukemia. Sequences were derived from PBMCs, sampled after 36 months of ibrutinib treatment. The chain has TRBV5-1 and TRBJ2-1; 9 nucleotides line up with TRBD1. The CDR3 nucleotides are TGCGCCAGCAGCTTGGCCGGGACAGGGTACAATGAGCAGTTCTTC. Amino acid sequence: CASSLAGTGYNEQFF.